The rows below give T cell receptor beta chains drawn from one sample of a study of T cell responses to AZD1222 COVID-19 vaccine. The table came from immunoSEQ multiplex PCR; TCRdb's copy has only in-frame clones and leaves some out. Of 250,000 or so clones listed, approximately 93% are singletons. Sequenced here: peripheral blood, sampled on day 0 of AZD1222 vaccination. The origin of the receptors is an adult in good health. Both conserved end residues are part of each CDR3. Fields, in order: CDR3 protein, CDR3 DNA, D gene, clone size, J gene, V gene. D genes are given only for firm matches. Size values are once, few and many counts, or a class for expanded clones, and some rows have none.

CASSYGADYGYTF,TGTGCCAGCAGTTACGGAGCGGACTATGGCTACACCTTC,NA,NA,TRBJ1-2,TRBV6-5
CASSLQGNQETQYF,TGTGCCAGCAGCTTGCAGGGGAACCAAGAGACCCAGTACTTC,NA,NA,TRBJ2-5,TRBV5-4
CSASKGDNEQYF,TGCAGTGCTAGTAAGGGGGACAACGAGCAGTACTTC,NA,NA,TRBJ2-7,TRBV20-1
CATGRFSYEQYF,TGTGCCACCGGACGGTTCTCCTACGAGCAGTACTTC,NA,NA,TRBJ2-7,TRBV2
CASRRGGPGLGVYEQYF,TGTGCCAGCAGACGCGGGGGTCCGGGACTAGGTGTGTACGAGCAGTACTTC,TRBD2,NA,TRBJ2-7,TRBV7-8
CASSYRDRDSPLHF,TGTGCCAGCAGCTACCGGGACAGGGATTCACCCCTCCACTTT,TRBD1,NA,TRBJ1-6,TRBV3-1/TRBV3-2
CASREGTGPYEQYF,TGTGCCAGCAGGGAGGGGACAGGCCCCTACGAGCAGTACTTC,TRBD1,NA,TRBJ2-7,TRBV6-5
CASSNWGLATDTQYF,TGTGCCAGTAGTAACTGGGGACTAGCCACAGATACGCAGTATTTT,TRBD2,NA,TRBJ2-3,TRBV19
CAIRESTNEKLFF,TGTGCCATCAGGGAATCAACTAATGAAAAACTGTTTTTT,NA,NA,TRBJ1-4,TRBV10-3
CASSRGGGYGYTF,TGTGCCAGCAGCCGCGGAGGAGGGTATGGCTACACCTTC,NA,NA,TRBJ1-2,TRBV6-5
CASSPKGFYNEQFF,TGTGCCAGCAGCCCTAAGGGGTTCTACAATGAGCAGTTCTTC,NA,NA,TRBJ2-1,TRBV3-1/TRBV3-2
CASSHGAGTGVKTQYF,TGTGCCAGCAGTCACGGGGCCGGGACAGGGGTAAAGACCCAGTACTTC,TRBD1,once,TRBJ2-5,TRBV27
CASSLGPTGLAEAFF,TGTGCCAGCAGCTTAGGCCCGACAGGGTTGGCTGAAGCTTTCTTT,TRBD1,NA,TRBJ1-1,TRBV7-6
CASSLRFRQSGNTIYF,TGTGCCAGCAGCTTGAGGTTTCGTCAGTCTGGAAACACCATATATTTT,NA,once,TRBJ1-3,TRBV5-6
CASSLGQEGRPQYF,TGTGCCAGCAGCCTTGGACAGGAGGGAAGGCCGCAGTATTTT,NA,once,TRBJ2-3,TRBV11-2
CASSYPLAGDGNEQFF,TGTGCCAGCAGTTACCCACTAGCGGGAGACGGCAATGAGCAGTTCTTC,TRBD2,NA,TRBJ2-1,TRBV6-6
CASSPGTSARGTQYF,TGTGCCAGCAGCCCGGGGACTAGTGCCAGGGGGACCCAGTACTTC,TRBD2,NA,TRBJ2-5,TRBV7-3
CASIPRDSYEQYF,TGTGCCAGCATCCCGAGGGACAGCTACGAGCAGTACTTC,TRBD1,NA,TRBJ2-7,TRBV2
CAWRDLWGLNTEAFF,TGTGCCTGGAGGGACCTTTGGGGTCTGAACACTGAAGCTTTCTTT,NA,NA,TRBJ1-1,TRBV30
CASSWGTHEQFF,TGTGCCAGCAGTTGGGGTACCCATGAGCAGTTCTTC,NA,NA,TRBJ2-1,TRBV12-3/TRBV12-4
CASSTSYEQYF,TGTGCCAGCAGCACCTCCTACGAGCAGTACTTC,NA,NA,TRBJ2-7,TRBV7-2
CASSEQGQNTEAFF,TGTGCCAGCAGTGAGCAGGGACAGAACACTGAAGCTTTCTTT,NA,NA,TRBJ1-1,TRBV2
CASSIGTQETQYF,TGTGCCAGCAGTATAGGGACACAAGAGACCCAGTACTTC,NA,NA,TRBJ2-5,TRBV7-3
CASSPLTGSNTGELFF,TGCGCCAGCAGCCCCCTGACAGGGTCTAACACCGGGGAGCTGTTTTTT,TRBD1,NA,TRBJ2-2,TRBV5-1
CASSLDDIGRNYGYTF,TGCGCCAGCAGCCTAGATGACATTGGACGTAACTATGGCTACACCTTC,NA,NA,TRBJ1-2,TRBV5-1
CSASGQFSNQPQHF,TGCAGTGCCAGTGGACAGTTTAGCAATCAGCCCCAGCATTTT,NA,NA,TRBJ1-5,TRBV20-1
CASSYSGVRTEAFF,TGTGCCAGCAGTTACTCAGGGGTGAGGACTGAAGCTTTCTTT,NA,NA,TRBJ1-1,TRBV6-2/TRBV6-3
CASSIGAGSPLHF,TGTGCCAGCAGCATCGGGGCGGGATCACCCCTCCACTTT,NA,NA,TRBJ1-6,TRBV7-3
CAALVGTGYYGYTF,TGCGCCGCCCTTGTAGGGACAGGGTACTATGGCTACACCTTC,TRBD1,NA,TRBJ1-2,TRBV10-1
CASSSQGFTGELFF,TGTGCCAGCAGCTCCCAGGGCTTCACCGGGGAGCTGTTTTTT,NA,NA,TRBJ2-2,TRBV11-3
CASSSGAGMNTEAFF,TGTGCCAGCAGTTCAGGGGCAGGGATGAACACTGAAGCTTTCTTT,NA,NA,TRBJ1-1,TRBV28
CASKPGAGAEAYGYTF,TGTGCCAGTAAGCCCGGGGCGGGGGCTGAAGCTTATGGCTACACCTTC,NA,once,TRBJ1-2,TRBV19
CASSRRGGTDTQYF,TGCGCCAGCAGTCGGAGGGGGGGCACAGATACGCAGTATTTT,NA,NA,TRBJ2-3,TRBV5-1
CASSEGGTASSYGYTF,TGTGCCAGCAGTGAAGGGGGGACGGCTTCTAGCTATGGCTACACCTTC,NA,once,TRBJ1-2,TRBV2
CSVERDGDTEAFF,TGCAGCGTTGAAAGGGACGGAGACACTGAAGCTTTCTTT,NA,NA,TRBJ1-1,TRBV29-1
CASSPTGNSYNEQFF,TGTGCCAGCAGCCCGACAGGGAACTCCTACAATGAGCAGTTCTTC,TRBD1,NA,TRBJ2-1,TRBV5-5
CASSYRGMDIQYF,TGTGCCAGCAGTTACAGAGGGATGGACATTCAGTACTTC,NA,NA,TRBJ2-4,TRBV6-6
CASSSSGLLNTEAFF,TGTGCCAGCAGCTCCTCCGGACTGCTTAACACTGAAGCTTTCTTT,NA,NA,TRBJ1-1,TRBV7-6
CASSLYGGSEKLFF,TGTGCCAGCAGTTTATACGGGGGAAGTGAAAAACTGTTTTTT,NA,NA,TRBJ1-4,TRBV28
CASSFGPNTEAFF,TGTGCCAGCAGCTTTGGCCCGAACACTGAAGCTTTCTTT,NA,NA,TRBJ1-1,TRBV11-2
CASSLGWNQPQHF,TGCGCCAGCAGCTTGGGGTGGAATCAGCCCCAGCATTTT,NA,NA,TRBJ1-5,TRBV5-1
CASSPGTGGWVEQYF,TGTGCCAGCAGCCCGGGGACAGGGGGCTGGGTGGAGCAGTACTTC,NA,once,TRBJ2-7,TRBV21-1
CASRGRAAFF,TGTGCCAGCAGAGGGAGGGCCGCTTTCTTT,NA,NA,TRBJ1-1,TRBV25-1
CASSPRDRGPYRGDEQFF,TGTGCCAGCAGTCCCCGGGACAGGGGTCCCTACCGGGGCGATGAGCAGTTCTTC,TRBD1,few,TRBJ2-1,TRBV2
CASSFASGSGTQYF,TGTGCCAGCAGTTTTGCTAGCGGGAGTGGGACCCAGTACTTC,TRBD2,NA,TRBJ2-5,TRBV28
CASSLRDGPYEQYF,TGTGCCAGCAGTTTAAGGGACGGTCCTTACGAGCAGTACTTC,NA,NA,TRBJ2-7,TRBV27
CASRTDSYSNQPQHF,TGTGCCAGCAGAACTGACAGCTATAGCAATCAGCCCCAGCATTTT,NA,NA,TRBJ1-5,TRBV6-6
CASNHRGRGPQHF,TGTGCCAGTAACCACAGGGGAAGGGGTCCCCAGCATTTT,TRBD1,NA,TRBJ1-5,TRBV19
CASSGQGRTDTQYF,TGTGCCAGCAGTGGACAGGGGCGCACAGATACGCAGTATTTT,TRBD1,NA,TRBJ2-3,TRBV2